Included here is one T cell receptor (beta chain) sequence, with context. There are a few counts of this clone. Which antigen it targets is not known. Base qualities are missing; no much larger clone stands one base away. The protocol used for the library was the immunoSEQ multiplex PCR assay. The multiplex PCR relied on a mix of 60 forward primers for TCR Vbeta segments and 13 reverse primers for TCR Jbeta segments. A multiplex PCR assay on genomic DNA amplified the CDR3 region of rearranged TCR beta genes. On the Illumina HiSeq System, the amplified TCR beta libraries were sequenced as 87-base-pair reads. The published analysis was carried out like this. A later analysis counted some 80 million unique TCR beta chains across the 550 to 800 repertoires, and approximately 11 million of these chains were shared by at least two donors. Raw reads were error-corrected and collapsed into unique sequences by a nearest-neighbor algorithm in which closely related sequences were merged to remove PCR and sequencing errors. Alignment of CDR3 sequences to IMGT reference sequences was used to assign V, D and J gene segments. For a sequence to be retained, a match of at least six nucleotides was required to both a V gene segment and a J gene segment. A rearrangement was called productive if the CDR3 had no stop codons and remained in frame with V and J, and every other rearrangement was called non-productive. CDR3 was defined according to IMGT convention as the region running from the second conserved V-encoded cysteine to the conserved J-encoded phenylalanine. The earlier analysis of 500 to 750 of the donors excluded any sequence lacking an unambiguous match to a single V gene segment. An earlier analysis of a few hundred of the donors classified V segments as functional when productive rearrangements were above 56.7% and as segregating when the standard deviation between donors was above 5%. A statistical classification framework was built for diagnosing cytomegalovirus status from the catalog of TCR beta chain sequences. In a later analysis, TCR nucleotide sequences were compared against IMGT/GENE-DB human TR gene sequences so that V and J genes could be assigned. In a later analysis, CDR3 sequences and most-parsimonious VDJ recombination scenarios were assigned using the TCRdist pipeline. In a later analysis, each TCR beta chain was defined by its CDR3 amino acid sequence together with its V-gene family, and reads lacking a unique V-gene family were excluded. As a way to deal with suspected cross-contamination and a sequencing artifact, a later analysis dropped 592 nucleotide sequences that were highly shared and had low generation probability. For each public chain, a later analysis derived a clonal expansion index from normalized ranks of inferred template counts within each repertoire. A later analysis computed generation probabilities with a VDJ recombination model fitted to out-of-frame rearrangements, and checked the results against IGoR. In a later analysis, hypergeometric tests were used to score TCR-TCR, TCR-HLA and TCR-CMV co-occurrence, with a repertoire-size bias correction applied to TCR pairs. To estimate false discovery rates, a later analysis permuted the HLA or CMV assignments 20 times. In a later analysis, co-occurring TCRs were grouped using DBSCAN, with TCRdist sequence similarity added in when clustering inside HLA-allele-positive subsets. For co-occurrence clustering, repertoires with fewer than 30,000 or more than 120,000 public chains were excluded, along with four or five repertoires with anomalous nucleotide sharing. The source is immuneACCESS, and TCRdb retained only in-frame sequences with V and J called. Part of the clones is not carried over; for the studies checked, unresolved V genes explain less than half of this, and the remainder is unexplained. The V and J calls and clone size were taken over from that table, and D and trimming were inferred from the DNA. Here the sample has some 140,000 clones; around nine tenths occur a single time. Of the sample, about 5% is held by the ten largest clones.

This specimen comes from a study of cytomegalovirus exposure and HLA in healthy donors (dated by TCRdb to about 2017). Describing the broader study: An earlier analysis of some 500 of the donors reported 250 to 300 Gb of sequence data and around 110 million unique TCR beta sequences from some 180 million T cells. Rather than drawing on any new phenotypic data, the later analysis identified candidate immune exposures from TCR beta sequences and the way those sequences occurred across donors. Class I and class II HLA loci were covered by the typing at four-digit resolution. Genome-wide SNP genotypes for about 55% of the roughly 670 donors were used in a later genetic analysis, which treated that subset as a discovery cohort. The T cell repertoires of several hundred subjects were profiled by immunosequencing and related to cytomegalovirus serostatus. A later analysis re-analyzed previously published TCR beta repertoires from hundreds of donors and added high-resolution HLA genotyping to study TCR occurrence patterns. To predict cytomegalovirus infection status, the study brought together high-throughput TCR immunosequencing, statistical association of individual TCRs with disease status, and machine learning. Typing coverage differed by locus: A, B, C, DRB1 and DQB1 were typed in roughly 620-630 donors, DQA1 in 500 to 550, DPA1 in around 610, and DPB1 in 450 to 490. Donor age, sex, ethnicity and CMV serostatus were compiled together with the repertoire data. Four to six DR-DQ haplotypes were handled as single units for association and clustering, since linkage in the cohort was strong. All discovery cohort repertoires had been generated using a single sequencing platform. Among about 370 genotyped donors of the cohort, an average of roughly 230,000 unique TCR beta nucleotide sequences was sequenced per donor, of which about 18% were non-productive. A separate validation cohort of 100 to 150 different subjects was used in addition to the approximately 640-subject first cohort. The study aimed to test whether cataloging public T cell receptors could reveal signatures of past pathogen exposure. About 330 gigabases of sequencing data and around 80 million unique TCR sequences made up an early release that covered nearly 650 HLA-typed donors. Of the 398 genotyped donors, 75% to 85% were placed in the genetic ancestry cluster associated with self-reported Caucasian donors. To decide whether each TCR beta V gene segment behaved as functional or pseudogenic, an earlier analysis of some 540 of the donors relied on high-throughput TCR beta sequencing. General study outcomes and caveats: The earlier analysis of 587 of the donors excluded roughly 17 rarely observed V segments, including chromosome 9 orphons, because counts were too low. Cytomegalovirus status was reported to be diagnosed by the classifier with high specificity and sensitivity in both the original and validation cohorts. In a later analysis, HLA-associated TCR beta chains showed more clonal expansion and lower generation probabilities than non-associated chains that were equally common. Correlated functional status among segregating V segments might be attributable to linkage disequilibrium, but an unknown experimental factor could not be ruled out. A later genetic analysis associated a missense DCLRE1C variant with V-gene and J-gene trimming of TCR beta chains, and an independent cohort replicated the association. While some public TCRs were present in many individuals, most TCR sequences turned up only very rarely across donors. In vitro tests confirmed that a few of the cytomegalovirus-associated TCR beta chains recognize cytomegalovirus antigens. A total of fewer than 200 TCR beta chains were listed by the study as associated with cytomegalovirus. A later analysis reported that several top co-occurrence clusters appeared linked to parvovirus B19, influenza, CMV and Epstein-Barr virus. Strong co-occurrence of HLA alleles, especially DR and DQ, made assigning TCR associations to individual alleles difficult. A further reported finding was that TCR beta sequences accurately predicted the HLA-A and HLA-B alleles for most subjects in the first cohort. At a false discovery rate of 0.05, a later analysis linked fewer than 20,000 TCR beta sequences to specific HLA alleles. Immune exposure information for the cohort was limited to CMV serostatus. In a later analysis, TCR association rates were found to vary across HLA loci, with the most associated TCRs seen for DRB1 alleles and the fewest for HLA-C alleles. It was suggested by the authors that the approach could potentially be generalized to other disease states and immunological phenotypes. The presence/absence analyses assumed that sequencing depth was roughly uniform across donors, and that assumption may not be true. A later genetic analysis reported fewer N-insertions in productive TCRs among donors in an Asian-associated ancestry cluster than the approximately 670-donor mean. In an earlier analysis of more than 450 of the donors, most TCR beta V segments were observed in productive rearrangements about 87% or about 30% of the time, broadly matching IMGT annotations. The sequencing pipeline was judged likely to have produced a cluster of highly shared sequence variants as a technical artifact. The cohort was sequenced for TCR beta chains only, and without alpha or paired-chain data the features that could be detected were limited. Because HLA typing was unavailable for some donors at each locus, only the typed subset was used in association tests. Most CMV-associated TCR beta chains appeared to be HLA-restricted in a later analysis, and the HLA associations seemed to be driven largely by CMV exposure.

The cohort was made up of about 670 healthy bone marrow donors. All cohort members were sampled while nominally healthy, although unrecorded immune exposures were likely present. The donor was CMV seronegative and belonged to the group of several hundred seronegative cohort members. A peripheral blood sample was collected from each donor, and TCR beta sequencing was performed on peripheral blood mononuclear cells. Genomic DNA was extracted from the blood cell samples with the Qiagen DNeasy Blood Extraction Kit. This TCR came from a woman aged 25 to 39 in good health and CMV-seronegative. The sequenced material came from PBMCs.

CDR3 region: CASSVLAGEYDEQFF. The DNA sequence reads TGTGCCAGCAGCGTTCTAGCGGGAGAATACGATGAGCAGTTCTTC. The V and J segments used are TRBV6-1 and TRBJ2-1; TRBD2 fits 10 bases in the junction. From the cysteine up to the phenylalanine, the CDR3 has a length of 15 residues. The read is trimmed to its CDR3 DNA, 45 bases read in frame from base 1. V loses 6 bases at its end and J loses 8 bases; junction bases beyond the gene matches: 10. CDR1 MNHNS and CDR2 SASEGT were looked up in the germline V gene.